The sample holds one count of the clone carrying this T cell receptor (beta chain). The data were obtained in a study of T cells in Graves' hyperthyroidism and ophthalmopathy. Germline-derived CDR1 and CDR2 are DFQATT and SNEGSKA (reference sequence). The CDR3 length is 13 residues. The junction had 1 base not matched to a gene; V was cut back by 6 bases and J by 5 bases. Amplification yielded TCR beta CDR3 regions, with RNA transcripts as the source. First-round RT-PCR with HTBI primers amplified the TCR CDR3 region. TCRdb recomputed calls from the multiplex PCR reads with MiXCR, one row per CDR3 protein. The data contain some 440,000 distinct CDR3 sequences, around a sixth of them singletons.

The rearrangement links TRBV20-1 to TRBJ2-1; 13 positions agree with TRBD2. The sequence was obtained from a woman aged 18-35 years with Graves' hyperthyroidism. Input material: blood. CDR3 DNA: TGCAGTGCCACTAGCGGGGGGGACAATGAGCAGTTCTTC. It is translated as CSATSGGDNEQFF.